The T cell receptor beta chain described here comes from a study of blood T cell repertoires in COVID-19. Sequencing used immunoSEQ multiplex PCR; TCRdb keeps in-frame clones, though not all of them. Among 40,000 to 45,000 clones listed, 89% were seen once. CDR1 and CDR2 (germline): SGHNT, YYREEE (reference sequence). V lost 2 bases and J lost 3, with 2 bases in between. The CDR3 runs 12 residues. The source is a man aged 45-60 years with active COVID-19. The sample taken for sequencing was peripheral blood. The gene calls are TRBV5-4 and TRBJ2-2; the D is unclear. The CDR3 loop is CASSFYTGELFF. The CDR3 DNA reads TGTGCCAGCAGCTTCTACACCGGGGAGCTGTTTTTT.